Shown below are 27 T cell receptor beta chains from a single sample sequenced in a study of cytomegalovirus exposure and HLA in healthy donors. The study ran its PCR with 60 Vbeta and 13 Jbeta primers. Here immunoSEQ multiplex PCR was the method, and the copy in TCRdb shows in-frame clones only, minus some. The sample holds about 150,000 clones, approximately 77% seen once. Sequencing was performed on PBMCs. Receptors originate from a young man in good health and CMV-seronegative.

The chain couples TRBV18 to TRBJ2-7; TRBD2 might be the D (5 bases). The CDR3 has 11 residues. The ends were cut back, 4 bases at V and 7 bases at J, with 8 bases in the middle. The V gene's germline CDR1 is KGHSH and CDR2 LQKENI. The CDR3 is CASSHPGEQYF. The CDR3 DNA reads TGTGCCAGCTCACACCCGGGGGAGCAGTACTTC.

The chain couples TRBV4-1 to TRBJ2-2; perhaps TRBD1 as D (5 bases). V was shortened by 4 bases and J by 2 bases, with 8 bases between the two germline ends. Germline loops: CDR1 MGHRA, CDR2 YSYEKL. CDR3 length equals 14 residues. In DNA form, the CDR3 reads TGCGCCAGCAGCCCAGGGTCAAACACCGGGGAGCTGTTTTTT. This gives the protein CASSPGSNTGELFF.

The chain uses TRBV19 and TRBJ2-7; possible D gene TRBD1, 6 bases. CDR1 is LNHDA, CDR2 SQIVND, per germline (reference sequence). The CDR3 runs 13 residues. Trimming took 9 bases from V and 2 from J, leaving 14 bases between them. The CDR3 sequence is CARENRATYEQYF. In DNA, the CDR3 is TGTGCCAGAGAGAACAGGGCTACCTACGAGCAGTACTTC. Full variable domain (outside the CDR3, taken from reference TRBV19 and TRBJ2-7): DGGITQSPKYLFRKEGQNVTLSCEQNLNHDAMYWYRQDPGQGLRLIYYSQIVNDFQKGDIAEGYSVSREKKESFPLTVTSAQKNPTAFYLCARENRATYEQYFGPGTRLTVT.

A few counts support this clone. The J gene is TRBJ2-7, the V gene TRBV7-8; maybe TRBD1 (5 bases). The CDR3 consists of 14 residues. The germline V gene has CDR1 SGHVS and CDR2 FQNEAQ. With 5 bases removed from V and 2 bases from J, the gap between germline ends came to 13 bases. In DNA, the CDR3 is TGTGCCAGCAGCCCGACAGAACTTACCTACGAGCAGTACTTC. Residues: CASSPTELTYEQYF.

The sample holds a few counts of this clone. V usage is TRBV27 and J usage is TRBJ2-3; no definite D call. This CDR3 contains 15 residues. Germline values: CDR1 MNHEY, CDR2 SMNVEV (reference sequence). V shed 3 bases and J shed 5 bases, with 15 bases lying between them. The CDR3 DNA reads as TGTGCCAGCAGTTTGCAGTCCCCCGCACAAGATACGCAGTATTTT. It yields the protein CASSLQSPAQDTQYF.

V gene TRBV15 combines with J gene TRBJ1-2, with a tentative D call TRBD1 (6 bases). In germline, CDR1 is LNHNV, CDR2 YYDKDF (reference sequence). V dropped 8 bases and J dropped 7 bases, with 20 bases sitting between them. The length of the CDR3 is 14 residues. The CDR3 DNA reads as TGTGCCACCCTTCCCGATGCAACAGGGAGTGGCTACACCTTC. Protein sequence: CATLPDATGSGYTF. Drawing the rest from reference TRBV15 and TRBJ1-2, the complete variable domain is DAMVIQNPRYQVTQFGKPVTLSCSQTLNHNVMYWYQQKSSQAPKLLFHYYDKDFNNEADTPDNFQSRRPNTSFCFLDIRSPGLGDTAMYLCATLPDATGSGYTFGSGTRLTVV.

The chain couples TRBV6-5 to TRBJ1-2; D may be TRBD1 (5 bases). The CDR3 sequence is 15 residues long. V dropped 0 bases and J dropped 3 bases, with 11 bases sitting between them. From germline, CDR1 is MNHEY and CDR2 SVGAGI. CDR3 loop: CASSYSGEWHYGYTF. CDR3 DNA: TGTGCCAGCAGTTACTCAGGGGAATGGCACTATGGCTACACCTTC.

The chain combines TRBV7-8 with TRBJ2-7; D gene unclear. Per germline, CDR1 SGHVS and CDR2 FQNEAQ. The V end lost 0 bases, the J end lost 6 bases, and 15 bases lay between the germline ends. The CDR3 contains 15 residues. CDR3 amino acids: CASSLARVGPGEQYF. The CDR3 DNA reads TGTGCCAGCAGCTTAGCCCGGGTCGGCCCCGGCGAGCAGTACTTC.

The chain recombines TRBV14 with TRBJ1-4; D not certain. The V end was cut by 2 bases, the J end by 0 bases, with 10 bases between. The CDR3 spans 16 residues. The germline CDR1 and CDR2 sequences are SGHDN and FVKESK. The CDR3 DNA follows: TGTGCCAGCAGCCAATACTATGTTGCAACTAATGAAAAACTGTTTTTT. Amino acids: CASSQYYVATNEKLFF.

V gene TRBV7-8 combines with J gene TRBJ2-5, with TRBD1 as a possible D gene (5 bases). The V end lost 5 bases, the J end lost 1 base, and 8 bases lay between the germline ends. The CDR3 runs to 13 residues. The germline V gene has CDR1 SGHVS and CDR2 FQNEAQ. In DNA, the CDR3 is TGTGCCAGCAGCGCAGGGTTCCAAGAGACCCAGTACTTC. Translating gives CASSAGFQETQYF. Full variable domain (missing parts from reference TRBV7-8 and TRBJ2-5): GAGVSQSPRYKVAKRGQDVALRCDPISGHVSLFWYQQALGQGPEFLTYFQNEAQLDKSGLPSDRFFAERPEGSVSTLKIQRTQQEDSAVYLCASSAGFQETQYFGPGTRLLVL.

A note on this clone: A read error may account for a junction end that differs from germline. J is TRBJ2-7 and V is TRBV7-9; TRBD1 matches 7 bases. The length of the CDR3 is 13 residues. Germline-derived CDR1 and CDR2 are SEHNR and FQNEAQ (reference sequence). The CDR3 DNA sequence: TGTTCCAGCAGCGATAGGACAGGCTACGAGCAGTACTTC. Translating gives CSSSDRTGYEQYF.

V gene TRBV28 combines with J gene TRBJ1-6, with D uncertain. Germline V gene lookup returns CDR1 MDHEN and CDR2 SYDVKM. V shed 5 bases and J shed 4 bases, with 18 bases lying between them. This CDR3 is built from 17 residues. The CDR3 region has the DNA TGTGCCAGCAGTACTCGGACTGTGCTTTCGTATAATTCACCCCTCCACTTT. It codes for CASSTRTVLSYNSPLHF.

This chain's CDR3 is CASSGKPGDDMNTEAFF. DNA of the CDR3: TGTGCCAGCAGCGGGAAGCCGGGGGACGACATGAACACTGAAGCTTTCTTT. This sequence joins TRBV5-6 and TRBJ1-1; a weak D match, TRBD1 (5 bases). The CDR3 length is 17 residues. V was shortened by 4 bases and J by 0 bases, with 19 bases between the two germline ends. Germline V gene lookup returns CDR1 SGHDT and CDR2 YYEEEE.

The chain uses TRBV29-1 and TRBJ2-5; D may be TRBD2 (6 bases). The germline CDR1 and CDR2 sequences are SQVTM and ANQGSEA. Trimming shortened V by 2 bases and J by 3 bases, and 7 bases separated the two germline ends. The CDR3 covers 12 residues. The CDR3 DNA reads TGCAGCGTTGAACCGGGAGAAGAGACCCAGTACTTC. Its translation: CSVEPGEETQYF.

About this clone itself: At one end, the junction sequence differs from germline, possibly due to a read error. The chain combines TRBV5-8 with TRBJ1-2; 7 nucleotides align to TRBD1. Germline V gives CDR1 SGHTS, CDR2 YDEGEE. CDR3 size: 14 residues. The CDR3 reads CASNLGQSGRGYTF. CDR3 DNA: TGTGCCAGCAACTTGGGACAGTCGGGTCGGGGCTACACCTTC. The full variable domain, with the rest looked up from reference TRBV5-8 and TRBJ1-2, is EAGVTQSPTHLIKTRGQQATLRCSPISGHTSVYWYQQALGLGLQFLLWYDEGEERNRGNFPPRFSGRQFPNYSSELNVNALELEDSALYLCASNLGQSGRGYTFGSGTRLTVV.

The J gene is TRBJ2-3, the V gene TRBV6-4; D is unresolved. Trimming took 2 bases from V and 1 from J, leaving 10 bases between them. Germline CDR1 is MRHNA and CDR2 is SNTAGT. The CDR3 spans 15 residues. The chain's CDR3 is CASSDASGGTDTQYF. DNA for the CDR3: TGTGCCAGCAGTGACGCCTCCGGTGGCACAGATACGCAGTATTTT.

The chain's CDR3 is CATDGGTSGSEQYF. DNA of the CDR3: TGTGCCACCGATGGGGGGACTAGCGGGAGCGAGCAGTACTTC. The chain has TRBV10-3 and TRBJ2-7; 14 nucleotides match TRBD2. CDR3 length equals 14 residues. The germline CDR1 and CDR2 sequences are ENHRY and SYGVKD. The J segment lost 6 bases and the V segment lost 10 bases, leaving 8 bases of the junction unmatched.

The chain joins TRBV5-1 to TRBJ2-7; 7 bases match TRBD1. This CDR3 has 14 amino acids. Germline V gives CDR1 SGHRS, CDR2 YFSETQ. V gave up 4 bases and J gave up 6 bases; unmatched junction bases: 10. CDR3 sequence reads: CASSAVDRAGEQYF. In DNA form, the CDR3 reads TGCGCCAGCAGCGCCGTTGACAGGGCTGGCGAGCAGTACTTC.

The chain links TRBV10-3 to TRBJ2-7; TRBD1 agrees at 7 bases. Germline V gene lookup returns CDR1 ENHRY and CDR2 SYGVKD. J was trimmed by 3 bases and V by 2 bases; bases with no gene match: 1. The CDR3 runs 13 residues. Written as DNA, the CDR3 is TGTGCCATCAGTGAGGGGACAGACTACGAGCAGTACTTC. This gives the protein CAISEGTDYEQYF.

A note on this clone: One end of the junction fails to match germline, which may point to a read error. The chain recombines TRBV7-9 with TRBJ2-6; no reliable D call. Germline CDR1 reads SEHNR; CDR2 reads FQNEAQ (reference sequence). The CDR3 contains 16 residues. The CDR3 DNA reads as TGTTCCAGCAGCTGGCTCCTGGCCGGGGGGGCCAACGTCCTGACTTTC. This translates into CSSSWLLAGGANVLTF.

The chain employs TRBV2 and TRBJ2-5; 10 bases agree with TRBD2. Gene TRBJ2-7 matches the end of the DNA better, so the J call may be wrong. Germline V lookup: CDR1 SNHLY, CDR2 FYNNEI. The CDR3 totals 19 residues. In DNA form, the CDR3 reads TGTGCCAGCAAAGGGGGACGCGGGGCTAGCGGGAGAGGGTTTTACGAGCAGTACTTC. This sequence encodes CASKGGRGASGRGFYEQYF.

The chain employs TRBV6-4 and TRBJ2-5; 13 nucleotides match TRBD2. The length of the CDR3 is 15 residues. The V gene's germline CDR1 is MRHNA and CDR2 SNTAGT. After removal of 4 bases from V and 2 bases from J, the junction contained 1 base not matched to a gene. The CDR3 DNA is TGTGCCAGCAGTGCGACTAGCGGGGGGCAAGAGACCCAGTACTTC. This codes for CASSATSGGQETQYF.

The V gene is TRBV7-2, the J gene TRBJ2-3; 7 bases map to TRBD2. V shed 0 bases and J 3 bases; nucleotides not matched to a gene: 0. The CDR3 consists of 14 residues. Germline assignment: CDR1 SGHTA and CDR2 FQGNSA. CDR3 region: CASSLASGTDTQYF. The CDR3 region has the DNA TGTGCCAGCAGCTTAGCTAGCGGGACAGATACGCAGTATTTT.

This clone has a single count. V is TRBV28 and J is TRBJ2-7; 8 bases match TRBD2. Germline-derived CDR1 and CDR2 are MDHEN and SYDVKM. Trimming at V came to 10 bases and at J to 3 bases, leaving 11 bases not matched to a gene. The CDR3 consists of 14 residues. This chain's CDR3 is CATVTSGSYYEQYF. In DNA, the CDR3 is TGTGCCACCGTCACTAGCGGATCTTACTACGAGCAGTACTTC.

The chain is built from TRBV7-2 and TRBJ2-1; possible D gene TRBD1, 6 bases. This CDR3 is 13 amino acids long. Germline V lookup: CDR1 SGHTA, CDR2 FQGNSA. Trimming stripped 1 base from V and 9 bases from J, with 10 bases between. The CDR3 is CASSLDPRGEQFF. The CDR3 DNA is TGTGCCAGCAGCTTAGACCCCAGGGGTGAGCAGTTCTTC.

This clone was seen only a few times. This CDR3 is CASNAGTRSSTDTQYF. The CDR3 DNA sequence: TGTGCCAGCAACGCCGGGACTAGATCTAGCACAGATACGCAGTATTTT. The chain combines TRBV9 with TRBJ2-3; 8 bases match TRBD2. This CDR3 has 16 residues. Germline CDR1 and CDR2: SGDLS and YYNGEE. V shed 6 bases, J shed 0 bases, and the junction held 9 bases outside the gene matches.

This chain connects TRBV2 to TRBJ2-7; TRBD2 aligns across 7 bases. Trimming cost V 3 bases and J 5 bases; bases outside gene matches: 4. From germline, CDR1 is SNHLY and CDR2 FYNNEI. The CDR3 has 13 residues. The CDR3 here is CASSDREENEQYF. Written as DNA, the CDR3 is TGTGCCAGCAGTGACCGGGAGGAGAACGAGCAGTACTTC.